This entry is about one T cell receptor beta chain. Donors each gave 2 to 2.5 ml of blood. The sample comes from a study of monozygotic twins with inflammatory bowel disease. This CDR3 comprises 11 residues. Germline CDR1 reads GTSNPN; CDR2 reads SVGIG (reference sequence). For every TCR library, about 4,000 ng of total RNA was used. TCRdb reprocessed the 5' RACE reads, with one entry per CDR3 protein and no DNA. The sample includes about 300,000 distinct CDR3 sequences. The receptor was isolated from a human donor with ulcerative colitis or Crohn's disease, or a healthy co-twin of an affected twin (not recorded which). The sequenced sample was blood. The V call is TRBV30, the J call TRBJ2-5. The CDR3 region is CAWSLKETQYF. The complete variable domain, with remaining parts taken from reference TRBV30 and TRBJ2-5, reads SQTIHQWPATLVQPVGSPLSLECTVEGTSNPNLYWYRQAAGRGLQLLFYSVGIGQISSEVPQNLSASRPQDRQFILSSKKLLLSDSGFYLCAWSLKETQYFGPGTRLLVL.